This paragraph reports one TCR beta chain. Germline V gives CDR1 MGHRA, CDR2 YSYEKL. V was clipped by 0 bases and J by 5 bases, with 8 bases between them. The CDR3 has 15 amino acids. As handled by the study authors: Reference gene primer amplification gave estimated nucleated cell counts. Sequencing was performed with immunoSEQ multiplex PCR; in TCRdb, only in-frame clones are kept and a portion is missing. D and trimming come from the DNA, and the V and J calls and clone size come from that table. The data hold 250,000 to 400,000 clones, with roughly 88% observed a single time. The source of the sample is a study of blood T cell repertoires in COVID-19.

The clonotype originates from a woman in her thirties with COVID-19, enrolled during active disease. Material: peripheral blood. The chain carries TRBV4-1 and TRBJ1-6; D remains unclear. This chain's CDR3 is CASSQERENNSPLHF. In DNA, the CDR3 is TGCGCCAGCAGCCAAGAAAGAGAAAATAATTCACCCCTCCACTTT.